This T cell receptor beta chain was observed in a study of cytomegalovirus exposure and HLA in healthy donors. Between the trimmed V and J ends, which lost 6 bases and 0 bases, there was a span of 5 bases. The CDR3 is made up of 12 amino acids. From germline, CDR1 is SNHLY and CDR2 FYNNEI. Primers for the PCR totalled 60 Vbeta and 13 Jbeta. Assay used: immunoSEQ multiplex PCR; TCRdb lists only in-frame clones, some missing. The sample has around 130,000 clones, under 90% seen once; the top ten hold approximately 2.2%. Participants comprised healthy donors of bone marrow. The chain recombines TRBV2 with TRBJ2-5; D remains unclear. Specimen: PBMCs. The TCR sequence derives from a middle-aged woman in good health and CMV-seronegative. Here the CDR3 DNA reads TGTGCCAGCAGGTACTACCAAGAGACCCAGTACTTC. Its protein product is CASRYYQETQYF.